The sequence of this T cell receptor beta chain was determined in a study of blood T cell repertoires in COVID-19. Background on the study: Sources were T cells, B-cell-depleted T cells, or PBMCs; the material itself was cDNA or gDNA.

The germline V gene has CDR1 SGHNT and CDR2 YYREEE (reference sequence). The CDR3 has 14 residues. V lost 4 bases and J lost 2; bases outside the gene matches: 5. How the authors handled the data: Reference gene primer amplification gave nucleated cell count estimates. Produced via immunoSEQ multiplex PCR; TCRdb's table is partial and in-frame only. V and J calls and clone size are as listed in that table; D and trimming were resolved from the DNA. The sample lists 160,000 or so clones, roughly 84% occurring once. For this clone: Other nucleotide sequences in the sample specify the same CDR3.

This chain connects TRBV5-4 to TRBJ2-7; 8 bases map to TRBD1. The sample comprised PBMCs or T cells enriched from blood (not recorded which). The TCR comes from a human donor with acute COVID-19. The donor label of this sample is uncertain. DNA for the CDR3: TGTGCCAGCAGCATCGGACAGGGAACCTACGAGCAGTACTTC. Translated: CASSIGQGTYEQYF.